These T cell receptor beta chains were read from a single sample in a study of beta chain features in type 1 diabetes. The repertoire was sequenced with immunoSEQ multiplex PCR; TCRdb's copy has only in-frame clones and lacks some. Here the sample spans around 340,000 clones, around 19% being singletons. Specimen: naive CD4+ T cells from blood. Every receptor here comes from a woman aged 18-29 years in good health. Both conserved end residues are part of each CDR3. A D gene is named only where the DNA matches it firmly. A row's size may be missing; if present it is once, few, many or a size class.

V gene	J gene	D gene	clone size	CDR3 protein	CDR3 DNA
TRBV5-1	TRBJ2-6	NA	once	CASSRMSSGANVLTF	TGCGCCAGCAGTCGTATGAGCTCTGGGGCCAACGTCCTGACTTTC
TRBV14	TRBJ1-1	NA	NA	CASSQDGNTEAFF	TGTGCCAGCAGCCAAGACGGGAACACTGAAGCTTTCTTT
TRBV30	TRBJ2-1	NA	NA	CAWSGSAGLYNEQFF	TGTGCCTGGAGTGGAAGCGCGGGTCTCTACAATGAGCAGTTCTTC
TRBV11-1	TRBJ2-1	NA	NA	CASSLVQGFEQFF	TGTGCCAGCAGCTTAGTACAGGGCTTTGAGCAGTTCTTC
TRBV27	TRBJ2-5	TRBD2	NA	CASSPGLAGVRETQYF	TGTGCCAGCAGTCCGGGACTAGCGGGAGTACGAGAGACCCAGTACTTC
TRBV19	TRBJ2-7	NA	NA	CASSQGERRSYEQYF	TGTGCCAGTAGCCAAGGGGAACGCCGCTCCTACGAGCAGTACTTC
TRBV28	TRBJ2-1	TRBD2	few	CASSFWTSGNYNEQFF	TGTGCCAGCAGTTTTTGGACTAGCGGGAACTACAATGAGCAGTTCTTC
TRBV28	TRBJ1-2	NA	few	CASRRHGYGYTF	TGTGCCAGCAGGCGACATGGCTATGGCTACACCTTC
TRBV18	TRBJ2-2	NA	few	CASSLGQANTGELFF	TGTGCCAGCTCACTGGGACAAGCGAACACCGGGGAGCTGTTTTTT
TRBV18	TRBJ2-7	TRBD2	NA	CASSPGEGYSYEQYF	TGTGCCAGCTCACCGGGGGAGGGCTACTCCTACGAGCAGTACTTC
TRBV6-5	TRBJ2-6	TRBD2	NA	CASSHGGSNVLTF	TGTGCCAGCAGCCACGGGGGGTCCAACGTCCTGACTTTC
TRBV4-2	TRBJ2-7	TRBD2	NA	CASSLGTTKPYEQYF	TGTGCCAGCAGCCTGGGGACTACCAAGCCCTACGAGCAGTACTTC
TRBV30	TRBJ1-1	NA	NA	CAWSKSGNTEAFF	TGTGCCTGGAGTAAATCAGGGAACACTGAAGCTTTCTTT
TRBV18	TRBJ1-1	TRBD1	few	CASSPRGVGQVNTEAFF	TGTGCCAGCTCACCCAGAGGGGTGGGACAGGTGAACACTGAAGCTTTCTTT
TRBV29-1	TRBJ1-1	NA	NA	CSVDRGNTEAFF	TGCAGCGTTGACAGGGGTAACACTGAAGCTTTCTTT
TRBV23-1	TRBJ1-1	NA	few	CASSLRTSTFMNTEAFF	TGCGCCAGCAGTCTTAGGACATCGACTTTCATGAACACTGAAGCTTTCTTT
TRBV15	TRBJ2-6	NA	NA	CATSRDRRESVRF	TGTGCCACCAGCAGAGATAGAAGAGAGTCCGTCCGTTTC
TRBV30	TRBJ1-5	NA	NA	CAWKKAGTNQPQHF	TGTGCCTGGAAGAAGGCAGGAACAAATCAGCCCCAGCATTTT
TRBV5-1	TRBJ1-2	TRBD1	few	CASSFPGGFGYTF	TGCGCCAGCAGCTTCCCAGGGGGCTTTGGCTACACCTTC
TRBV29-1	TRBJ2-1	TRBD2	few	CSVSGTRLYNEQFF	TGCAGCGTGAGCGGGACCAGACTCTACAATGAGCAGTTCTTC
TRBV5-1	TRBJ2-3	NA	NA	CASSRGSAGFTDTQYF	TGCGCCAGCAGCAGAGGGTCGGCCGGGTTTACAGATACGCAGTATTTT
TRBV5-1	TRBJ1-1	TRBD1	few	CASSLVQGADGAFF	TGCGCCAGCAGCTTGGTTCAGGGGGCCGATGGAGCTTTCTTT
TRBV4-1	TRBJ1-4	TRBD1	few	CASSRVDREREKLFF	TGCGCCAGCAGCCGCGTGGACAGGGAGCGTGAAAAACTGTTTTTT
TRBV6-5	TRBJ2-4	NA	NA	CATVGVAKNIQYF	TGTGCCACCGTCGGGGTAGCCAAAAACATTCAGTACTTC
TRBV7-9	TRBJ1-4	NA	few	CASSPRREATNEKLFF	TGTGCCAGCAGTCCCCGAAGGGAGGCAACTAATGAAAAACTGTTTTTT
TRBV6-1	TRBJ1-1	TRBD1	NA	CASSPRQGRNTEAFF	TGTGCCAGCAGTCCACGACAGGGGAGGAACACTGAAGCTTTCTTT
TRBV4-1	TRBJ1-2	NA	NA	CASSQDPSPDYGYTF	TGCGCCAGCAGCCAAGATCCATCACCGGACTATGGCTACACCTTC
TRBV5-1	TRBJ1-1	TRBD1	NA	CASSSRGQSTEAFF	TGCGCCAGCAGCTCCAGGGGGCAGAGCACTGAAGCTTTCTTT
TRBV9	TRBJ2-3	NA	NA	CASSVAETGTQYF	TGTGCCAGCAGCGTAGCCGAGACGGGTACGCAGTATTTT
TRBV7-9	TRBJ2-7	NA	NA	CASSSLSYEQYF	TGTGCCAGCAGCTCCCTCTCCTACGAGCAGTACTTC
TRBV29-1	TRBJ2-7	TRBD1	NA	CSVEDPGTGAYEQYF	TGCAGCGTTGAAGATCCGGGGACAGGAGCCTACGAGCAGTACTTC
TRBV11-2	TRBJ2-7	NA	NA	CASSLVGVAARSYEQYF	TGTGCCAGCAGCTTAGTGGGGGTAGCGGCCCGCTCCTACGAGCAGTACTTC
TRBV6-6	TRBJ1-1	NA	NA	CASTQDPGRGGTEAFF	TGTGCCAGCACCCAAGACCCGGGTCGGGGGGGCACTGAAGCTTTCTTT
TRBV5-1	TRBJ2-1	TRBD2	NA	CASRIGTSMYNEQFF	TGCGCCAGCAGGATAGGGACTAGCATGTACAATGAGCAGTTCTTC
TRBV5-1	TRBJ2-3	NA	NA	CASSLGAGWDTQYF	TGCGCCAGCAGCTTGGGGGCAGGCTGGGATACGCAGTATTTT
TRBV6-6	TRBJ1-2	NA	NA	CASNNSGGRNYGYTF	TGTGCCAGCAACAACTCCGGGGGTCGGAACTATGGCTACACCTTC
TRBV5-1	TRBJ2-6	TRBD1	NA	CATTAGGGANVLTF	TGCGCCACCACAGCAGGGGGTGGGGCCAACGTCCTGACTTTC
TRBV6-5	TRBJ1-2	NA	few	CASSVTGLNYGYTF	TGTGCCAGCAGCGTGACAGGCCTAAACTATGGCTACACCTTC
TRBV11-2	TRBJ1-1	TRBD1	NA	CASSFGQGSPREAFF	TGTGCCAGCAGCTTTGGACAGGGTTCGCCTAGGGAAGCTTTCTTT
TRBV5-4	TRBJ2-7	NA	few	CASSQDYNSLSYEQYF	TGTGCCAGCAGCCAAGACTATAACAGCCTCTCCTACGAGCAGTACTTC
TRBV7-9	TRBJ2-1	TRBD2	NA	CASSRGTRDEQFF	TGTGCCAGCAGCCGAGGGACTAGAGATGAGCAGTTCTTC